The clone carrying this T cell receptor beta chain was counted between two and nine times. A single record per CDR3 protein comes from TCRdb applying MiXCR to the 5' RACE reads. Of roughly 170,000 distinct CDR3 sequences detected, over 20% appear once; the ten largest clones hold 20% to 25%. This specimen belongs to a study of T-cell memory formation after mild COVID-19. Trimming cost V 1 base and J 6 bases; bases outside gene matches: 3. This CDR3 has 15 amino acids. The V gene's germline CDR1 is SEHNR and CDR2 FQNEAQ (reference sequence). Sequenced input: PBMCs or a T cell subset sorted from them (not recorded which). This receptor was taken from an adult woman who had mild COVID-19 (a few samples of this study predate the infection). Cell type and time point are not known. The chain uses TRBV7-9 and TRBJ2-1; 10 positions match TRBD2. The CDR3 coding sequence is TGTGCCAGCAGCTTAGTAGCGGGAGGTAGCAATGAGCAGTTCTTC. Translated, it gives CASSLVAGGSNEQFF.